These 18 T cell receptor beta chains came from one sample sequenced in a study of Graves' ophthalmopathy and Graves' hyperthyroidism listed by TCRdb under 2018. Data came from an Illumina HiSeq 2000. For repertoire sequencing, the TCR beta CDR3 regions were amplified from RNA transcripts. HTBI primers and the Qiagen OneStep RT-PCR kit were used in a first-round RT-PCR, which was followed by a second-round multiplex PCR, size selection and purification. The public reads were reanalyzed by TCRdb: fastp trimming at Q25, MiXCR alignment, in-frame beta chains only. Each CDR3 protein gets just one entry, which takes the most common genes and DNA from the rows behind it. For this sample the table gives around 660,000 distinct CDR3 sequences, of which 35% to 50% were detected only once. The ten biggest clones cover around 3% of the sample. Sequencing was carried out using peripheral blood. The receptors stem from an adult man with Graves' ophthalmopathy.

In this sample, this clonotype turned up many times. This chain connects TRBV15 to TRBJ2-5, with D unresolved. The CDR3 totals 14 residues. Trimming took 6 bases from V and 3 from J, leaving 14 bases between them. Per the germline V gene, CDR1 is LNHNV and CDR2 is YYDKDF (reference sequence). In DNA, the CDR3 is TGTGCCACCAGAGCTCCCCCGGCCGAAGAGACCCAGTACTTC. Its translation is CATRAPPAEETQYF.

The J gene is TRBJ2-2, the V gene TRBV12-3 or TRBV12-4; 8 nucleotides align to TRBD1. Trimming cost V 8 bases and J 5 bases; bases outside gene matches: 7. This CDR3 is 14 amino acids long. This CDR3 reads CASWQGAETGELFF. In nucleotides, the CDR3 is TGTGCCAGCTGGCAGGGGGCTGAAACCGGGGAGCTGTTTTTT.

This chain links TRBV20-1 with TRBJ1-5; D is unclear. The CDR3 totals 15 residues. V lost 0 bases to trimming and J lost 6 bases, with 15 bases between them. Germline V gene data show CDR1 as DFQATT and CDR2 as SNEGSKA (reference sequence). CDR3 region: CSARDPGSPRQPQHF. The DNA of the CDR3 is TGCAGTGCTAGAGACCCAGGTAGCCCCCGTCAGCCCCAGCATTTT.

This clonotype was detected ten times or more. The J gene is TRBJ2-7, the V gene TRBV20-1; the D gene is possibly TRBD2 (5 bases). V lost 3 bases, J lost 0 bases, and 12 bases lay in between. Germline CDR1 DFQATT, CDR2 SNEGSKA (reference sequence). CDR3 length: 14 amino acids. CDR3 amino acids: CSARAGGFSYEQYF. CDR3 coding DNA: TGCAGTGCTAGGGCTGGCGGGTTCTCCTACGAGCAGTACTTC.

The rearrangement uses TRBV9 and TRBJ2-2, with D possibly TRBD2 on 6 matching bases. The length of the CDR3 is 16 residues. V was trimmed by 1 base and J by 5 bases, leaving 15 bases between them. The germline V gene has CDR1 SGDLS and CDR2 YYNGEE. The CDR3 region has the DNA TGTGCCAGCAGCGTAAAGTCGATGGGGGGTACCGGGGAGCTGTTTTTT. Translated, it gives CASSVKSMGGTGELFF.

This chain links TRBV12-3 or TRBV12-4 with TRBJ2-2; 11 bases match TRBD2. This CDR3 has 16 amino acids. The CDR3 DNA follows: TGTGCTAGTGGTTTGTTAAGGACTAGCGGGACCGGGGAGCTGTTTTTT. It yields the protein CASGLLRTSGTGELFF.

This clonotype was found once. This sequence joins TRBV7-9 and TRBJ1-4, with a possible D match to TRBD1 (5 bases). Germline values: CDR1 SEHNR, CDR2 FQNEAQ (reference sequence). Trimming left V 5 bases short and J 6 bases short, with 13 bases between. This CDR3 region has 14 residues. Here the CDR3 DNA reads TGTGCCAGCAGCCAAGAAGGGGTGGATGAAAAACTGTTTTTT. Amino acid sequence: CASSQEGVDEKLFF. Based on the CDR3 plus reference TRBV7-9 and TRBJ1-4, the full variable domain is DTGVSQNPRHKITKRGQNVTFRCDPISEHNRLYWYRQTLGQGPEFLTYFQNEAQLEKSRLLSDRFSAERPKGSFSTLEIQRTEQGDSAMYLCASSQEGVDEKLFFGSGTQLSVL.

This clonotype was recorded many times. The V and J genes are TRBV10-3 and TRBJ1-2; TRBD1 might be the D (6 bases). V was cut by 2 bases and J by 8 bases, with 21 bases left in between. The CDR3 loop spans 16 amino acids. Germline-derived CDR1 and CDR2 are ENHRY and SYGVKD. The CDR3 DNA reads as TGTGCCATCAGTGAGACAGGACAGTCTTTGATAAGCGGCTACACCTTC. Amino acids: CAISETGQSLISGYTF.

The sample holds many counts of this clonotype. The V and J genes are TRBV20-1 and TRBJ2-7; TRBD1 is a possible D gene (6 bases). V was cut by 4 bases and J by 6 bases, with 16 bases left in between. Germline V gives CDR1 DFQATT, CDR2 SNEGSKA (reference sequence). This CDR3 contains 13 residues. The CDR3 coding sequence is TGCAGTGCTATCAGGGGCGCGGGTCTCGAGCAGTACTTC. As protein: CSAIRGAGLEQYF.

This clonotype was counted many times. The V gene is TRBV29-1, the J gene TRBJ1-5; weak D call: TRBD1 (5 bases). The CDR3 extends over 14 amino acids. Germline values: CDR1 SQVTM, CDR2 ANQGSEA. V dropped 3 bases and J dropped 2 bases, with 11 bases sitting between them. CDR3 region: CSVEAGSGNQPQHF. The CDR3 DNA is TGCAGCGTTGAGGCAGGGAGTGGCAATCAGCCCCAGCATTTT.

This clonotype occurred many times. CDR3 coding DNA: TGTGCCAGCGCGGAGGGGGGCTTTGAAGAGACCCAGTACTTC. It specifies CASAEGGFEETQYF. The chain couples TRBV19 to TRBJ2-5, with D perhaps being TRBD1 or TRBD2 (6 bases each). Per the germline V gene, CDR1 is LNHDA and CDR2 is SQIVND (reference sequence). The CDR3 has 14 residues. Trimming took off 9 bases at V and 3 bases at J, with 17 bases between the two ends.

This clonotype was counted a few times. The V call is TRBV4-1, the J call TRBJ1-1; TRBD1 matches 8 bases. Trimming removed 5 bases from V and 1 base from J; junction bases left unmatched: 6. The CDR3 has 15 residues. Looked up from germline, CDR1 is MGHRA and CDR2 is YSYEKL. The CDR3 loop is CASSSDRVRNTEAFF. The DNA of the CDR3 is TGCGCCAGCAGCTCGGACAGGGTGAGGAACACTGAAGCTTTCTTT.

Only a few counts were recorded for this clonotype. V gene TRBV4-3 combines with J gene TRBJ2-7; D is tentatively TRBD1 or TRBD2 (6 bases each). This CDR3 is 15 amino acids long. In germline, CDR1 is LGHNA, CDR2 YSLEER. V was clipped by 2 bases and J by 12 bases, with 23 bases between them. CDR3 DNA: TGCGCCAGCAGCCAAAACGGACGCCATGGAGGGGGTCTGTACTTC. Protein: CASSQNGRHGGGLYF.

As for this clonotype: This may arise from a read error, as a much more abundant clone is one base away. V usage is TRBV19 and J usage is TRBJ1-5, with unresolved D. The CDR3 extends over 14 amino acids. The germline V gene encodes CDR1 LNHDA and CDR2 SQIVND (reference sequence). The CDR3: CVTGPGISNQPQHF. CDR3 nucleotides: TGTGTCACCGGTCCGGGAATTAGCAATCAGCCCCAGCATTTT.

The V call is TRBV10-3, the J call TRBJ1-1; D is unclear. This CDR3 is 14 amino acids long. With 3 bases removed from V and 4 bases from J, the gap between germline ends came to 12 bases. CDR1 ENHRY and CDR2 SYGVKD come from the germline V gene. CDR3 in amino acids: CAISDLGGSTEAFF. The CDR3 DNA is TGTGCCATCAGTGATTTGGGCGGGAGCACTGAAGCTTTCTTT.

There are many counts of this clonotype. The rearrangement uses TRBV20-1 and TRBJ2-7; TRBD2 might be the D (5 bases). The CDR3 contains 13 residues. Germline CDR1 and CDR2: DFQATT and SNEGSKA (reference sequence). V dropped 0 bases and J dropped 3 bases, with 9 bases sitting between them. CDR3: CSARDKRDYEQYF. The DNA of the CDR3 is TGCAGTGCTAGAGATAAGAGGGACTACGAGCAGTACTTC.

This clonotype appeared many times. J is TRBJ1-6 and V is TRBV12-3 or TRBV12-4; 8 bases match TRBD1. The CDR3 consists of 15 residues. J was trimmed by 7 bases and V by 4 bases; bases with no gene match: 6. The CDR3 DNA reads as TGTGCCAGCAGTTCTCAGGGGGCTCGAAATTCACCCCTCCACTTT. Residues: CASSSQGARNSPLHF.

The sample holds many counts of this clonotype. V and J are TRBV7-9 and TRBJ1-2; 7 bases map to TRBD1. Germline V lookup: CDR1 SEHNR, CDR2 FQNEAQ (reference sequence). CDR3 size: 13 residues. V lost 9 bases to trimming and J lost 2 bases; unmatched junction nucleotides: 6. This chain's CDR3 is CASSPTGNYGYTF. In nucleotides, the CDR3 is TGTGCCAGTAGCCCGACAGGGAACTATGGCTACACCTTC.